The sequence of this T cell receptor beta chain was determined in a study of blood T cells in healthy people across ages (dated by TCRdb to between 2014 and 2017). In the study overall: In model experiments, template switching captured about one uniquely barcoded TCR beta cDNA molecule for every two T cells. The study measured age-related changes in TCR beta repertoire diversity using deep sequencing normalized with unique cDNA molecular identifiers. The donors were divided into four age groups: young (average roughly 17 years), middle-aged (about 39), aged (about 61) and long-lived (about 80). To avoid experimental bias, donors of different ages were distributed randomly across sequencing lanes. The study analyzed two additional independent replicas of 1 million unique cDNA reads from the same blood draw for two donors, one aged 18 to 30 and one aged 80 or older. Overall study outcomes, separate from this receptor: Since profiling was done on bulk unsorted PBMCs, naive and antigen-experienced compartments could not be conclusively compared. Estimates of total diversity based on one million sequenced T cells were regarded as lower bounds and as underestimates. The percentage of naive T cells measured by flow cytometry correlated strongly with observed TCR beta diversity. Donor CMV infection status was unknown, potentially confounding age-related changes in expanded clonotypes. Compared with the aged group, the long-lived group had more naive CD4+ T cells, fewer expanded clones and increased TCR diversity, suggesting age selection. Observed TCR beta diversity per million T cells fell roughly linearly with age, and a significant reduction was already apparent by age around 36.

Library prep was done by 5' RACE. The run used an Illumina HiSeq 2500. A second about 6 to 11 cycle PCR used a sample-barcoded 5' primer and a J-beta primer mix. A template-switch 5' adaptor carrying 12 random nucleotides introduced a unique molecular identifier onto each TCR beta cDNA molecule. Each sample yielded at least 3 million CDR3-containing paired-end reads. The Mint cDNA synthesis kit, primed by a TRBC-specific oligonucleotide, was used to synthesize first-strand cDNA from all RNA. After uracil-DNA glycosylase treatment, a first 18-cycle PCR used universal primers M1SS and BC2_uni_R on all cDNA. Turning to the authors' computational methods: Normalization of each sample was performed by random selection of 1 million high-quality reads, each carrying a distinct molecular identifier. Reads with shared molecular identifiers were discarded instead of being binned into consensus sequences. MiTCR, with a Q25 quality threshold and the strictest error-elimination algorithm, was used for CDR3 identification, clonotype clustering and error correction. A nonparametric unseen species model with Euler transformation was used to estimate a lower bound on total TCR beta diversity. The public reads were reprocessed in TCRdb via fastp at Q25 and MiXCR, keeping in-frame beta chains. Each CDR3 protein appears once, grouped with its most common genes and DNA. The authors' filters were not applied to this entry. A total of around 990,000 distinct CDR3 sequences appear in this sample, 35% to 45% of them only once. The ten largest clones represent roughly 13% of the sample.

This clonotype has a handful of counts. No antigen is known for it. Within one base of it there is no much larger clone, and no base qualities were kept. Donors were about 36 systemically healthy Caucasian individuals from Russia aged roughly 6 to 100 years. Each donor gave roughly 11 milliliters of peripheral blood, drawn into EDTA-treated Vacutainer tubes. Ficoll-Paque density-gradient centrifugation was used to isolate PBMCs, with at least 7 million per sample. Total RNA, at least 5 micrograms per sample, was extracted from PBMCs with Trizol reagent. For every donor, flow cytometry on a PBMC aliquot measured the percentage of naive CD45RAhigh/CD27high T cells. The sample was blood. The clonotype comes from a man between 18 and 29 years old in good health.

The sequenced DNA: TGCAGCGCCTGGTTGCGCGGGAGTGAGCAGTTCTTC. Its amino acids are CSAWLRGSEQFF. This chain is built from TRBV29-1 and TRBJ2-1, and TRBD2 aligns with 7 junction nucleotides. After removal of 7 bases from V and 9 bases from J, the junction retains 9 bases not matched to a gene. Reading the germline V gene gives CDR1 SQVTM and CDR2 ANQGSEA. CDR3 length: 12 amino acids, cysteine to phenylalanine. The kept DNA is CDR3 alone, 36 bases in frame from the first base.